These 19 T cell receptor beta chains came from one sample sequenced in a study of OX40 agonist ivuxolimab in advanced cancers. Clones were read by immunoSEQ multiplex PCR, and TCRdb kept only the in-frame ones, dropping some. The table has 10,000 to 15,000 clones, 80% seen once; the top ten hold 27%. The sequences come from CD4+ or CD8+ T cells sorted from blood, collected in a trial of the OX40 agonist ivuxolimab. These receptors were obtained from an adult with an advanced solid tumor such as melanoma, head and neck, liver or kidney cancer.

The CDR3, as DNA: TGTGCCAGCAGCGGTGGACAGGGCAATCAGCCCCAGCATTTT. Translated, it gives CASSGGQGNQPQHF. The chain combines TRBV7-9 with TRBJ1-5; 7 nucleotides align to TRBD1. V trimming: 5 bases; J trimming: 2 bases; junction bases outside the gene matches: 3. CDR3 length equals 14 residues. Germline V gene data show CDR1 as SEHNR and CDR2 as FQNEAQ (reference sequence).

The genes are TRBV30 and TRBJ1-2, with no clear D. The CDR3 is 15 residues long. Germline V gene lookup returns CDR1 GTSNPN and CDR2 SVGIG (reference sequence). V dropped 0 bases and J dropped 0 bases, with 11 bases sitting between them. The CDR3: CAWSVMSLANYGYTF. CDR3 in DNA: TGTGCCTGGAGTGTAATGTCGTTAGCTAACTATGGCTACACCTTC.

This clone has more than one count but fewer than ten. V is TRBV27 and J is TRBJ1-4; 7 bases are shared with TRBD1. Germline values: CDR1 MNHEY, CDR2 SMNVEV (reference sequence). The V and J ends lost 6 bases and 5 bases, in that order; junction bases with no gene match: 6. There are 14 residues in the CDR3. The CDR3 is CASREDRWNEKLFF. DNA for the CDR3: TGTGCCAGCAGAGAGGACAGGTGGAATGAAAAACTGTTTTTT.

This chain connects TRBV27 to TRBJ2-1; 10 bases map to TRBD2. CDR1 MNHEY and CDR2 SMNVEV come from the germline V gene (reference sequence). V was clipped by 5 bases and J by 9 bases; unmatched bases: 7. The CDR3 is 14 residues long. The CDR3 region is CASSESGRAVEQFF. The CDR3 nucleotides are TGTGCCAGCAGTGAGAGCGGGAGGGCCGTTGAGCAGTTCTTC.

This chain connects TRBV6-1 to TRBJ2-2; a possible D gene is TRBD1 (6 bases). Germline assignment: CDR1 MNHNS and CDR2 SASEGT. Trimming shortened V by 0 bases and J by 0 bases, and 11 bases separated the two germline ends. The CDR3 totals 17 residues. In DNA form, the CDR3 reads TGTGCCAGCAGTGAAGCGACAGGAAACCCGAACACCGGGGAGCTGTTTTTT. Translating gives CASSEATGNPNTGELFF.

The V call is TRBV11-2, the J call TRBJ2-5; D is undetermined. The CDR3 is made up of 16 amino acids. The germline gives CDR1 SGHAT, CDR2 FQNNGV. With 0 bases removed from V and 1 base from J, the gap between germline ends came to 12 bases. The CDR3 coding sequence is TGTGCCAGCAGCTTAGATCCGACGGCAGTCCAAGAGACCCAGTACTTC. Translation gives CASSLDPTAVQETQYF.

This clone turned up a few times. This sequence joins TRBV6-4 and TRBJ1-1; D gene ambiguous. This CDR3 has 13 residues. Germline CDR1 reads MRHNA; CDR2 reads SNTAGT. Trimming took off 6 bases at V and 1 base at J, with 9 bases between the two ends. The CDR3 region is CASRRVWNTEAFF. DNA of the CDR3: TGTGCCAGCAGAAGGGTGTGGAACACTGAAGCTTTCTTT.

Relative to its sample, this clone is large. The chain has TRBV10-3 and TRBJ1-1; possible D gene TRBD1, 5 bases. The ends were cut back, 4 bases at V and 6 bases at J, with 15 bases in the middle. In germline, CDR1 is ENHRY, CDR2 SYGVKD. The CDR3 extends over 14 amino acids. CDR3: CAISGEGRGSEAFF. The DNA for the CDR3 is TGTGCCATCAGTGGAGAAGGTCGGGGCTCTGAAGCTTTCTTT.

J is TRBJ2-7 and V is TRBV4-1; tentative D call: TRBD2 (5 bases). Germline V gene sequence: CDR1 MGHRA, CDR2 YSYEKL. Trimming stripped 2 bases from V and 2 bases from J, with 13 bases between. The CDR3 consists of 15 residues. Written as DNA, the CDR3 is TGCGCCAGCAGCCAAACCACGGGGTCAGCCTACGAGCAGTACTTC. It translates to CASSQTTGSAYEQYF.

V is TRBV7-2 and J is TRBJ1-5; D is ambiguous. CDR3 length equals 13 residues. Germline V gene sequence: CDR1 SGHTA, CDR2 FQGNSA. Trimming took 1 base from V and 7 from J, leaving 8 bases between them. As DNA, the CDR3 is TGTGCCAGCAGCTTAGAGGCCGGACAGCCCCAGCATTTT. Amino acid sequence: CASSLEAGQPQHF.

This clone occurred once. This chain joins TRBV4-1 and TRBJ1-1, with D perhaps TRBD1 (5 bases). The length of the CDR3 is 14 residues. Germline V gives CDR1 MGHRA, CDR2 YSYEKL. Deletions cut 0 bases from V and 1 base from J, with 6 bases between. In DNA form, the CDR3 reads TGCGCCAGCAGCCAAGAGGGGGGGAACACTGAAGCTTTCTTT. Its protein is CASSQEGGNTEAFF.

The chain has TRBV18 and TRBJ2-3; 8 nucleotides line up with TRBD1. The germline V gene has CDR1 KGHSH and CDR2 LQKENI. The V segment lost 2 bases and the J segment 2 bases; nucleotides outside the gene matches: 9. This CDR3 region has 17 residues. CDR3: CASSPGTGTGNTDTQYF. The CDR3 coding sequence is TGTGCCAGCTCACCAGGGACCGGGACAGGCAACACAGATACGCAGTATTTT.

This clone was seen a few times. This chain uses TRBV11-2 with TRBJ1-5; D call uncertain. The CDR3 contains 12 residues. The V and J ends lost 6 bases and 7 bases respectively, with 10 bases between them. In germline, CDR1 is SGHAT, CDR2 FQNNGV. CDR3 region: CASRDGDQPQHF. In DNA form, the CDR3 reads TGTGCCAGCAGGGACGGCGACCAGCCCCAGCATTTT.

The V and J genes are TRBV9 and TRBJ1-5; D gene ambiguous. Trimming took off 0 bases at V and 1 base at J, with 8 bases between the two ends. Germline V CDR1 and CDR2: SGDLS, YYNGEE. The CDR3 has 15 residues. The CDR3 bases are TGTGCCAGCAGCGTAGGCGGTAACAGCAATCAGCCCCAGCATTTT. The encoded protein is CASSVGGNSNQPQHF.

J is TRBJ2-3 and V is TRBV13; either TRBD1 or TRBD2 may fit D (5 bases each). Trimming removed 6 bases from V and 2 bases from J, with 18 bases in between. Germline CDR1 reads PRHDT; CDR2 reads FYEKMQ (reference sequence). This CDR3 has 16 residues. CDR3 protein: CASRPDGGGLTDTQYF. For the CDR3, the DNA is TGTGCCAGCAGACCCGATGGGGGTGGTCTCACAGATACGCAGTATTTT.

A remark on this clone: This same CDR3 is encoded by further DNA sequences in the sample. V is TRBV6-4 and J is TRBJ1-1, with D possibly being TRBD1 (5 bases). Trimming removed 4 bases at V and 11 bases at J, with 20 bases between. The CDR3 is made up of 14 amino acids. CDR1 and CDR2 from the germline V gene are MRHNA and SNTAGT. CDR3 in amino acids: CASSAPRGDLEAFF. CDR3 nucleotides: TGTGCCAGCAGTGCCCCTCGGGGGGACCTGGAGGCTTTCTTT.

V gene TRBV12-1 combines with J gene TRBJ1-4. TRBV12-1 is tagged as a pseudogene. CDR3 size: 16 residues. In DNA form, the CDR3 reads TGTGCCAGCAGCTCTTCACGAGGGGGAGGCGATGAAAAACTGTTTTTT. This sequence encodes CASSSSRGGGDEKLFF.

By sample share, this clone is medium-sized. This sequence joins TRBV6-4 and TRBJ2-2, with 8 bases lining up with TRBD2. This CDR3 comprises 14 residues. Losses at the gene ends were 8 bases for V and 3 bases for J; bases not matched to a gene: 5. Germline loops: CDR1 MRHNA, CDR2 SNTAGT. Here the CDR3 reads CASGNGGDTGELFF. CDR3 bases: TGTGCCAGCGGGAACGGGGGGGACACCGGGGAGCTGTTTTTT.

V is TRBV5-8 and J is TRBJ2-1; 11 bases map to TRBD2. V was clipped by 8 bases and J by 4 bases; unmatched bases: 5. The CDR3 length is 14 residues. From germline, CDR1 is SGHTS and CDR2 YDEGEE. This CDR3 is CASRTSGHYNEQFF. The CDR3 DNA follows: TGTGCCAGTAGGACTAGCGGGCATTACAATGAGCAGTTCTTC.